This T cell receptor beta chain was recovered during a study of shared clonotypes between healthy human individuals. In the study overall: Contributing individuals were a couple of females and a few males aged 18 to 49.

On this clone: Its antigen is currently unknown.

CD45RO-negative, CCR7-selected cells formed the naive CD8 fraction, which excluded terminally differentiated effector memory CD45RA+ cells. Within Nashville, Tennessee resided all donors, each a Caucasian adult. Germline CDR1 SGHDN, CDR2 FVKESK. This CDR3 region has 16 residues. The ends were cut back, 0 bases at V and 3 bases at J, with 12 bases in the middle. Assay: immunoSEQ multiplex PCR; the TCRdb copy retains only in-frame clones and omits some. Of some 2.1 million clones listed, about 93% are singletons. Study-level findings and limits: Sorted-subset samples were not fully sequenced, rarefaction indicated.

V gene TRBV14 combines with J gene TRBJ2-4, with D possibly called TRBD1 or TRBD2 (6 bases each). The TCR originated in a man aged 18 to 29 in good health. Some clones in this sample may be carry-over from other donors' samples. Input material: naive CD8+ T cells from PBMCs. In DNA, the CDR3 is TGTGCCAGCAGCCAAGAAGGGGGGATAGGCAAAAACATTCAGTACTTC. This translates into CASSQEGGIGKNIQYF.